These T cell receptor beta chains were read from a single sample in a study of neoadjuvant nivolumab and ipilimumab in lung cancer. Here immunoSEQ multiplex PCR was the method, and the copy in TCRdb shows in-frame clones only, minus some. The repertoire includes approximately 2,800 clones, about 88% of them detected once, and 0.88% sits in the top ten. Material: tumor tissue, obtained after neoadjuvant nivolumab, alone or with ipilimumab, at or shortly before surgery. The receptors were sampled from an adult with non-small cell lung cancer. CDR3s include the opening cysteine and the closing phenylalanine or tryptophan. A D gene is named only where the DNA matches it firmly. Clone size appears in some rows only: once, few, many, or a class for an expanded clone.

v_gene: TRBV10-3
abundance: .
d_gene: TRBD2
j_gene: TRBJ2-1
CDR3aa: CAIMSGDGPQFF
CDR3nt: TGTGCCATCATGAGCGGGGACGGACCGCAGTTCTTC

v_gene: TRBV18
abundance: .
d_gene: TRBD1
j_gene: TRBJ2-3
CDR3aa: CASSPDRALDTQYF
CDR3nt: TGTGCCAGCTCCCCGGACAGGGCATTGGATACGCAGTATTTT

v_gene: TRBV6-1
abundance: few
d_gene: .
j_gene: TRBJ2-3
CDR3aa: CASTRGDTQYF
CDR3nt: TGTGCCAGCACCCGAGGTGATACGCAGTATTTT

v_gene: TRBV6-5
abundance: .
d_gene: TRBD1
j_gene: TRBJ2-7
CDR3aa: CASRDRDRSRGQYF
CDR3nt: TGTGCCAGCAGGGACCGGGACAGGTCTAGGGGGCAGTACTTC

v_gene: TRBV27
abundance: .
d_gene: TRBD2
j_gene: TRBJ2-1
CDR3aa: CASSHVAGGLGEQFF
CDR3nt: TGTGCCAGCAGCCACGTAGCGGGAGGGTTAGGTGAGCAGTTCTTC

v_gene: TRBV19
abundance: .
d_gene: TRBD2
j_gene: TRBJ2-1
CDR3aa: CASSPLSSGTDNEQFF
CDR3nt: TGTGCCAGTAGCCCCCTGAGTAGCGGGACCGACAATGAGCAGTTCTTC

v_gene: TRBV9
abundance: .
d_gene: TRBD1
j_gene: TRBJ1-3
CDR3aa: CASSGGRGGSEGNTIYF
CDR3nt: TGTGCCAGCAGCGGCGGCAGGGGGGGGTCGGAAGGAAACACCATATATTTT

v_gene: TRBV2
abundance: .
d_gene: .
j_gene: TRBJ1-2
CDR3aa: CASSSETGLSYGYTF
CDR3nt: TGTGCCAGCAGTTCGGAAACCGGCCTTAGCTATGGCTACACCTTC

v_gene: TRBV7-9
abundance: once
d_gene: .
j_gene: TRBJ1-5
CDR3aa: CASSLGNNQPQHF
CDR3nt: TGTGCCAGCAGCTTAGGCAACAATCAGCCCCAGCATTTT

v_gene: TRBV29-1
abundance: .
d_gene: TRBD1
j_gene: TRBJ2-4
CDR3aa: CSATDRGPKNIQYF
CDR3nt: TGCAGCGCTACGGACAGGGGACCCAAAAACATTCAGTACTTC

v_gene: TRBV9
abundance: .
d_gene: TRBD2
j_gene: TRBJ2-7
CDR3aa: CASSVAVAGGPGYEQYF
CDR3nt: TGTGCCAGCAGCGTAGCAGTAGCGGGAGGCCCTGGGTACGAGCAGTACTTC

v_gene: TRBV2
abundance: .
d_gene: .
j_gene: TRBJ1-5
CDR3aa: CASSEIGSQPQHF
CDR3nt: TGTGCCAGCAGTGAAATAGGGAGTCAGCCCCAGCATTTT

v_gene: TRBV30
abundance: .
d_gene: TRBD2
j_gene: TRBJ2-7
CDR3aa: CAWSVPSKRTSGRTYEQYF
CDR3nt: TGTGCCTGGAGTGTTCCATCAAAGAGGACTAGCGGGAGAACCTACGAGCAGTACTTC

v_gene: TRBV7-8
abundance: once
d_gene: TRBD2
j_gene: TRBJ2-1
CDR3aa: CASSSPPTSGRTPYNEQFF
CDR3nt: TGTGCCAGCAGCTCTCCCCCGACTAGCGGGAGGACTCCTTACAATGAGCAGTTCTTC

v_gene: TRBV15
abundance: few
d_gene: .
j_gene: TRBJ1-2
CDR3aa: CATSRDRGQGWNYGYTF
CDR3nt: TGTGCCACCAGCAGAGATCGAGGCCAGGGGTGGAACTATGGCTACACCTTC

v_gene: TRBV5-1
abundance: .
d_gene: .
j_gene: TRBJ1-1
CDR3aa: CASSPVGGSNTEAFF
CDR3nt: TGCGCCAGCAGTCCCGTAGGAGGGTCGAACACTGAAGCTTTCTTT